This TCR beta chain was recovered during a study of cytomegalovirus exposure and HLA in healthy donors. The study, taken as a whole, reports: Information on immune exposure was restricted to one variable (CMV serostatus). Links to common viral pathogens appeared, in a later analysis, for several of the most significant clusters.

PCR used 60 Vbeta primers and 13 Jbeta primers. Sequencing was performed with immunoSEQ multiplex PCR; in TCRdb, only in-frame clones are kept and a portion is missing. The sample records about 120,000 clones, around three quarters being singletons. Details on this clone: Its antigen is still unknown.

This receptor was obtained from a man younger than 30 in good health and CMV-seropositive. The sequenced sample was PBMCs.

The CDR3 sequence: CASSRDRTNTEAFF. The CDR3, as DNA: TGTGCCAGCAGCCGTGACAGAACGAACACTGAAGCTTTCTTT. The chain is built from TRBV6-6 and TRBJ1-1, with TRBD1 as a possible D gene (5 bases). The CDR3 sequence is 14 residues long. Between the trimmed V and J ends, which lost 6 bases and 1 base, there was a span of 12 bases. In germline, CDR1 is MNHNY, CDR2 SVGAGI (reference sequence).